This TCR beta chain was identified in a study of technical replicates of blood from several donors. The germline V gene has CDR1 MNHEY and CDR2 SVGAGI. The V gene lost 4 bases and the J gene lost 6 bases, with 10 bases spanning the gap. This CDR3 is built from 13 residues. Using immunoSEQ multiplex PCR, the repertoire was profiled, and TCRdb retains in-frame clones only, with some absent. The table shows over 90,000 clones, with approximately 95% occurring only once. V is TRBV6-5 and J is TRBJ2-1; a possible D gene is TRBD1 (5 bases). This TCR derives from a human donor in good health. The sample was T cells isolated from PBMCs. CDR3 bases: TGTGCCAGCAGTTTTCTAGGGGTCAATGAGCAGTTCTTC. Its translation: CASSFLGVNEQFF.